What follows are 22 T cell receptor beta chains derived from one specimen sequenced in a study of blood T cell repertoires in COVID-19. TCRdb keeps only in-frame clones here, not all; method: immunoSEQ multiplex PCR. This table holds a few hundred thousand clones, roughly 80% found once. Sequencing was done on a sample of peripheral blood. Source of these receptors: a woman aged 18-29 years with acute or convalescent COVID-19.

The chain combines TRBV6-5 with TRBJ2-1; possibly TRBD2 for D (7 bases). CDR1 is MNHEY, CDR2 SVGAGI, per germline. The CDR3 has 14 amino acids. Trimming took 6 bases from V and 15 from J, leaving 24 bases between them. The CDR3 sequence: CASRRGLLYRVLFF. CDR3 sequence (DNA): TGTGCCAGCAGGCGGGGGCTACTATACAGGGTACTGTTCTTC.

The rearrangement uses TRBV7-8 and TRBJ2-1; TRBD2 matches at 12 bases. CDR1 is SGHVS, CDR2 FQNEAQ, per germline. Trimming cost V 8 bases and J 7 bases; bases outside gene matches: 6. The CDR3 covers 14 residues. The CDR3 protein is CASFRLAGANEQFF. Here the CDR3 DNA reads TGTGCCAGCTTCCGACTAGCGGGAGCGAATGAGCAGTTCTTC.

The chain has TRBV6-2 or TRBV6-3 and TRBJ2-7; D may be TRBD2 (5 bases). Germline V gene lookup returns CDR1 MNHEY and CDR2 SVGEGT. With 0 bases removed from V and 0 bases from J, the gap between germline ends came to 21 bases. This CDR3 is built from 19 residues. The CDR3 DNA reads as TGTGCCAGCAGTTACTCGATTACTAGAGGGTCCCACTACTCCTACGAGCAGTACTTC. Protein sequence: CASSYSITRGSHYSYEQYF.

This chain links TRBV19 with TRBJ2-5; the match to TRBD1 covers 8 bases. This CDR3 is built from 17 residues. Germline loops: CDR1 LNHDA, CDR2 SQIVND (reference sequence). J was trimmed by 5 bases and V by 4 bases; bases with no gene match: 15. The DNA of the CDR3 is TGTGCCAGTAGTAGACCCCCCCAAGACAGGGGTTCGGAGACCCAGTACTTC. Its translation is CASSRPPQDRGSETQYF.

This clone occurred once. The chain recombines TRBV6-5 with TRBJ2-7, with a possible D match to TRBD2 (5 bases). Germline lookup yields CDR1 MNHEY and CDR2 SVGAGI. V was trimmed by 2 bases and J by 4 bases, leaving 15 bases between them. This CDR3 has 15 amino acids. CDR3 DNA sequence: TGTGCCAGCAGTTACGTCGGGGAAGTTTGGTACGAGCAGTACTTC. It encodes CASSYVGEVWYEQYF.

V and J are TRBV6-5 and TRBJ1-1; TRBD1 agrees at 7 bases. V lost 6 bases to trimming and J lost 6 bases; unmatched junction nucleotides: 10. Germline V gene lookup returns CDR1 MNHEY and CDR2 SVGAGI. The CDR3 has 14 amino acids. In DNA form, the CDR3 reads TGTGCCAGCAGAAGACCAGGGGGGAAGGCTGAAGCTTTCTTT. Translated, it gives CASRRPGGKAEAFF.

The chain joins TRBV30 to TRBJ1-1, with D unresolved. Germline lookup yields CDR1 GTSNPN and CDR2 SVGIG (reference sequence). Trimming took off 4 bases at V and 4 bases at J, with 16 bases between the two ends. The CDR3 totals 14 residues. The CDR3 DNA follows: TGTGCCTGGATGGCTCGTGGTCGGGGCACTGAAGCTTTCTTT. Its translation: CAWMARGRGTEAFF.

V usage is TRBV30 and J usage is TRBJ2-1; 9 bases are shared with TRBD2. Germline V lookup: CDR1 GTSNPN, CDR2 SVGIG (reference sequence). V gave up 3 bases and J gave up 1 base; unmatched junction bases: 4. This CDR3 is 15 amino acids long. The CDR3 region is CAWRGLAGSYNEQFF. The CDR3 DNA is TGTGCCTGGAGAGGGCTAGCGGGGTCCTACAATGAGCAGTTCTTC.

The chain couples TRBV14 to TRBJ2-3; D unclear. Trimming took 0 bases from V and 9 from J, leaving 16 bases between them. Germline assignment: CDR1 SGHDN and CDR2 FVKESK. The CDR3 length is 15 residues. In DNA, the CDR3 is TGTGCCAGCAGCCAAGACCTAGGTTGGATTAAGACGCAGTATTTT. Its translation: CASSQDLGWIKTQYF.

This clone appeared once. The V call is TRBV7-2, the J call TRBJ2-7, with 9 bases aligning to TRBD2. CDR1 SGHTA and CDR2 FQGNSA come from the germline V gene. V was clipped by 4 bases and J by 2 bases; unmatched bases: 9. CDR3 size: 16 residues. The CDR3 is CASSSNLAGLTYEQYF. In nucleotides, the CDR3 is TGTGCCAGCAGCTCGAATCTAGCGGGACTAACCTACGAGCAGTACTTC.

As for this clone: Additional DNA sequences in this sample encode the identical CDR3. The V call is TRBV18, the J call TRBJ2-1; a weak D match, TRBD2 (5 bases). Germline-derived CDR1 and CDR2 are KGHSH and LQKENI. The CDR3 runs to 14 residues. Trimming removed 3 bases at V and 0 bases at J, with 6 bases between. CDR3 sequence reads: CASSPGSSYNEQFF. The CDR3 nucleotides are TGTGCCAGCTCACCTGGGAGCTCCTACAATGAGCAGTTCTTC.

This chain connects TRBV21-1 to TRBJ1-5. TRBV21-1 counts as a pseudogene. This CDR3 has 11 residues. The CDR3 spells CASSRGQPQHF. Here the CDR3 DNA reads TGTGCCAGCAGCAGAGGTCAGCCCCAGCATTTT.

This clone was observed many times. The chain uses TRBV4-2 and TRBJ2-7; 7 bases map to TRBD1. In germline, CDR1 is LGHNA, CDR2 YNFKEQ. After removal of 0 bases from V and 0 bases from J, the junction contained 5 bases not matched to a gene. This CDR3 is built from 16 residues. The CDR3 nucleotides read TGTGCCAGCAGCCAAGACCGGGACAGCCCCTCCTACGAGCAGTACTTC. As protein: CASSQDRDSPSYEQYF.

The chain is built from TRBV19 and TRBJ1-2; TRBD1 agrees at 7 bases. The CDR3 is made up of 15 amino acids. With V trimmed by 3 bases and J by 4 bases, 8 bases remained unmatched. Germline V gene lookup returns CDR1 LNHDA and CDR2 SQIVND (reference sequence). CDR3 loop: CASSINAAGGYGYTF. The CDR3 nucleotides are TGTGCCAGTAGTATTAACGCGGCAGGGGGCTATGGCTACACCTTC.

The V and J genes are TRBV28 and TRBJ2-3, with 7 bases aligning to TRBD2. The V segment lost 7 bases and the J segment 2 bases; nucleotides outside the gene matches: 12. The length of the CDR3 is 16 residues. Per the germline V gene, CDR1 is MDHEN and CDR2 is SYDVKM. The CDR3 reads CASNSGEGRSTDTQYF. The CDR3 region has the DNA TGTGCCAGCAATTCGGGGGAGGGACGCTCCACAGATACGCAGTATTTT.

The chain recombines TRBV2 with TRBJ1-5, with TRBD1 identical over 8 bases. Germline CDR1 SNHLY, CDR2 FYNNEI. This CDR3 region has 14 residues. The ends lost 11 bases at V and 3 bases at J; junction bases unmatched: 9. CDR3 nucleotides: TGTGCCCCCCCGAGGCAGGGGGCCAATCAGCCCCAGCATTTT. It yields the protein CAPPRQGANQPQHF.

This clone was found once. The chain carries TRBV3-1 (or the pseudogene TRBV3-2) and TRBJ1-3, with D maybe TRBD1 (6 bases). CDR3 length: 17 residues. The germline gives CDR1 LGHDT, CDR2 YNNKEL (reference sequence). Between the trimmed V and J ends, which lost 1 base and 0 bases, there was a span of 13 bases. The CDR3 sequence: CASSQAAGALSGNTIYF. In nucleotides, the CDR3 is TGTGCCAGCAGCCAAGCGGCAGGGGCCCTCTCTGGAAACACCATATATTTT.

In its sample, this clone was seen a few times. The chain joins TRBV2 to TRBJ2-1; no clear D. V was clipped by 10 bases and J by 6 bases, with 16 bases between them. CDR3 length: 13 residues. Germline CDR1 is SNHLY and CDR2 is FYNNEI. The CDR3 loop is CATAIMRGNEQFF. In DNA form, the CDR3 reads TGTGCCACGGCTATTATGAGAGGCAATGAGCAGTTCTTC. The full variable domain, with the rest looked up from reference TRBV2 and TRBJ2-1, is EPEVTQTPSHQVTQMGQEVILRCVPISNHLYFYWYRQILGQKVEFLVSFYNNEISEKSEIFDDQFSVERPDGSNFTLKIRSTKLEDSAMYFCATAIMRGNEQFFGPGTRLTVL.

V gene TRBV6-5 combines with J gene TRBJ2-7, with TRBD2 matching over 7 bases. With 5 bases clipped from V and 7 bases from J, the junction kept 8 bases outside the gene matches. This CDR3 region has 13 residues. Germline CDR1 MNHEY, CDR2 SVGAGI. CDR3 nucleotides: TGTGCCAGCAGTAGGGACTACCGGGGGGAGCAGTACTTC. Amino acids: CASSRDYRGEQYF.

The V call is TRBV9, the J call TRBJ2-7; TRBD2 matches at 13 bases. J gave up 3 bases and V 0 bases, and 0 bases lay outside the gene matches. The germline gives CDR1 SGDLS, CDR2 YYNGEE. The CDR3 extends over 15 amino acids. CDR3 sequence (DNA): TGTGCCAGCAGCGTAGGGACTAGCGGGAGCTACGAGCAGTACTTC. Its protein product is CASSVGTSGSYEQYF.

The CDR3 protein is CASSYSSWYTEAFF. The CDR3, as DNA: TGTGCCAGCAGTTACTCTAGCTGGTACACTGAAGCTTTCTTT. The chain has TRBV6-5 and TRBJ1-1, with unresolved D. This CDR3 contains 14 residues. Germline assignment: CDR1 MNHEY and CDR2 SVGAGI. The V and J ends lost 0 bases and 3 bases respectively, with 8 bases between them.

This clone was counted a single time. The chain has TRBV28 and TRBJ2-7, with a weak D call TRBD1 (6 bases). V shed 2 bases and J shed 4 bases, with 15 bases lying between them. The CDR3 length is 15 residues. The V gene's germline CDR1 is MDHEN and CDR2 SYDVKM. CDR3 in DNA: TGTGCCAGCAGTTTACTAAAAGGGACAAGATACGAGCAGTACTTC. Its translation is CASSLLKGTRYEQYF.